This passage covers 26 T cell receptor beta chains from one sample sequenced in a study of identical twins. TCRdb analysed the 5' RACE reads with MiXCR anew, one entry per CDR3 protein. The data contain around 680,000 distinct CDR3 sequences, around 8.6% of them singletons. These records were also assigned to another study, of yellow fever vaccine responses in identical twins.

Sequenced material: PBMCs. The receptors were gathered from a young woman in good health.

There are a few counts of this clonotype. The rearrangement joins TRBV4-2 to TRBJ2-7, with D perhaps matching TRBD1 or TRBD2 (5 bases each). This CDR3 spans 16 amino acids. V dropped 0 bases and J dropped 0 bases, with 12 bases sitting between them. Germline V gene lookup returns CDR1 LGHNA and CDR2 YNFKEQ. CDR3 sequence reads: CASSQEWDRSSYEQYF. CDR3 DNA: TGTGCCAGCAGCCAAGAGTGGGACCGCAGCTCCTACGAGCAGTACTTC.

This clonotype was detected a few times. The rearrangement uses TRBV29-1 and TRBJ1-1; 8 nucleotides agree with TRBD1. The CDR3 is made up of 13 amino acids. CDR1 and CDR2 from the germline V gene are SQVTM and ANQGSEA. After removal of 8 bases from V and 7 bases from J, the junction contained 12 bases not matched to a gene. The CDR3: CSPTGELTGEAFF. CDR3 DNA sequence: TGCAGCCCGACAGGGGAACTAACGGGTGAAGCTTTCTTT.

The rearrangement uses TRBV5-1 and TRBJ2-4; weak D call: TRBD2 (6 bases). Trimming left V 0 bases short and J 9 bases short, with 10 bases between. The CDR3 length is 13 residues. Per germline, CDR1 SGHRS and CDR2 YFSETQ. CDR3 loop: CASSLAGEGIQYF. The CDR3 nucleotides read TGCGCCAGCAGCTTGGCGGGGGAAGGCATTCAGTACTTC.

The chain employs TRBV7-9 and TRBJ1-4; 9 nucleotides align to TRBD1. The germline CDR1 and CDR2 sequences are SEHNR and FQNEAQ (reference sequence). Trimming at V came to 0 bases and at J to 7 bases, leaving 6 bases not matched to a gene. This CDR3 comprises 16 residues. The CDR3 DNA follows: TGTGCCAGCAGCTTAGCGCGGGGACAGGGAGGTGAAAAACTGTTTTTT. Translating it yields CASSLARGQGGEKLFF.

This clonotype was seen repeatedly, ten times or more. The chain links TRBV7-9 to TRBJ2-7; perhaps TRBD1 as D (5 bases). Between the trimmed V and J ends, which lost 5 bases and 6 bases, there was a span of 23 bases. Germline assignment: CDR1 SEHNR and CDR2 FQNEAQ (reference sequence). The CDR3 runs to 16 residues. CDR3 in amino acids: CASSPPGGATSLEQYF. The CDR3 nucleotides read TGTGCCAGCAGCCCCCCGGGTGGGGCGACTTCCCTCGAGCAGTACTTC.

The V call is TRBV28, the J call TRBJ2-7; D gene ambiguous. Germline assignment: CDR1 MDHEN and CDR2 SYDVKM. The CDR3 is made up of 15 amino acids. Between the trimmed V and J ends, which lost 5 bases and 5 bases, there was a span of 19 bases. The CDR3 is CASSPPLGSQHEQYF. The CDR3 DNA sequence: TGTGCCAGCAGTCCCCCTCTTGGCAGCCAGCACGAGCAGTACTTC.

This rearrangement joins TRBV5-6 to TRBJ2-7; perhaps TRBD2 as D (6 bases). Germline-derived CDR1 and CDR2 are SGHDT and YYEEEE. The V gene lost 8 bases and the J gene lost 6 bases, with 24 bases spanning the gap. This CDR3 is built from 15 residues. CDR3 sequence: CASWNGGRPFTEQYF. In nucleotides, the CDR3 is TGTGCCAGTTGGAACGGAGGGAGGCCCTTTACCGAGCAGTACTTC.

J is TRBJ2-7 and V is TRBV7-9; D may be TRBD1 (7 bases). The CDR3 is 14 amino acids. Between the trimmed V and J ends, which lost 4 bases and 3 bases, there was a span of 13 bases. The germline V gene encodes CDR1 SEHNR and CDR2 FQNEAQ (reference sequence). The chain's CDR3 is CASSSPGGGYEQYF. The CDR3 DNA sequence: TGTGCCAGCAGCTCTCCAGGGGGAGGCTACGAGCAGTACTTC.

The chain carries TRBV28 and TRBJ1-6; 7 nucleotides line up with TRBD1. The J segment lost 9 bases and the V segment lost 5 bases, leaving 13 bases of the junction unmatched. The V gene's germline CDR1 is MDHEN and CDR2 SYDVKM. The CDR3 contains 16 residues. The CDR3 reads CASSPSLTGIGSPLHF. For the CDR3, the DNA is TGTGCCAGCAGTCCTTCCTTGACAGGGATTGGTTCACCCCTCCACTTT.

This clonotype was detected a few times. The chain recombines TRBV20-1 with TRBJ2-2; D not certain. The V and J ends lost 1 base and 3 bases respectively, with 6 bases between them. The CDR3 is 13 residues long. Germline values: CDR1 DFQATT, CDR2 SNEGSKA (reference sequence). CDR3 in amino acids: CSARGLYTGELFF. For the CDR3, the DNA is TGCAGTGCTAGAGGCCTGTACACCGGGGAGCTGTTTTTT.

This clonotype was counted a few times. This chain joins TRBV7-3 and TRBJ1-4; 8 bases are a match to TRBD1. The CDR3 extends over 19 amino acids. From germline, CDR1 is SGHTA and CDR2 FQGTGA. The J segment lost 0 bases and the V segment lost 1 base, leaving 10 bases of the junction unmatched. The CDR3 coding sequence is TGTGCCAGCAGCTTAAGGTTAACGGGACAGGAAGCAACTAATGAAAAACTGTTTTTT. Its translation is CASSLRLTGQEATNEKLFF.

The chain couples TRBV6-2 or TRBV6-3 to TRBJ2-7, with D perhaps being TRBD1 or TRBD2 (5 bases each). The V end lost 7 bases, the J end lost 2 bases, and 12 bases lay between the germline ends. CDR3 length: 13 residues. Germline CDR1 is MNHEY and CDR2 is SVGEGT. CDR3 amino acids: CASTRDPPYEQYF. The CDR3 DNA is TGTGCCAGCACCCGGGACCCCCCCTACGAGCAGTACTTC.

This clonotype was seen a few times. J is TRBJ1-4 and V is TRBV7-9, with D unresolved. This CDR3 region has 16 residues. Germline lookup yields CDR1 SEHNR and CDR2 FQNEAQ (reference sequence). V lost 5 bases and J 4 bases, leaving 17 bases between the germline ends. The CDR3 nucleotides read TGTGCCAGCAGCCCCGGAAGGGAAACGGGTAATGAAAAACTGTTTTTT. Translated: CASSPGRETGNEKLFF.

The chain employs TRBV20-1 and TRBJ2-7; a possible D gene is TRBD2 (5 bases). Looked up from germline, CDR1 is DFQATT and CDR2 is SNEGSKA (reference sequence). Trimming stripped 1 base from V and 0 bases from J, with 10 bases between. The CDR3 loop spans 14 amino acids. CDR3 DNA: TGCAGTGCTAGAGCCCGACGGGGCTCCTACGAGCAGTACTTC. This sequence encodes CSARARRGSYEQYF.

DNA of the CDR3: TGTGCCACCAGCAGAGATCGCCCCCCTGGAAACACCATATATTTT. It translates to CATSRDRPPGNTIYF. The chain uses TRBV15 and TRBJ1-3; D is undetermined. Trimming shortened V by 0 bases and J by 2 bases, and 8 bases separated the two germline ends. Germline CDR1 reads LNHNV; CDR2 reads YYDKDF (reference sequence). This CDR3 has 15 amino acids.

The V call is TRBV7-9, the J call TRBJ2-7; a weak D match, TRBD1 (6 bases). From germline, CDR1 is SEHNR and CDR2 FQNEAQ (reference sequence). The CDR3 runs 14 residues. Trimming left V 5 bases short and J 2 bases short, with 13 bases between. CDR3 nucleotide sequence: TGTGCCAGCAGCCCGCGACAGGCCCCCTACGAGCAGTACTTC. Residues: CASSPRQAPYEQYF.

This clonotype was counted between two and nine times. The CDR3, as DNA: TGTGCCAGTAGTATAGATCTCACAGTGAACGAGCAGTACTTC. Translation: CASSIDLTVNEQYF. This sequence joins TRBV19 and TRBJ2-7; D is ambiguous. CDR3 size: 14 residues. Trimming left V 0 bases short and J 5 bases short, with 11 bases between. Germline V gene lookup returns CDR1 LNHDA and CDR2 SQIVND (reference sequence).

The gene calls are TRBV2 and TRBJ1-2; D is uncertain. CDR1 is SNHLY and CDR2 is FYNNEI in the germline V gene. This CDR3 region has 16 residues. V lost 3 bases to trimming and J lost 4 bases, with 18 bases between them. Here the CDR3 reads CASSESLASGSYGYTF. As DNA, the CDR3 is TGTGCCAGCAGTGAGTCGTTGGCCTCCGGCTCCTATGGCTACACCTTC.

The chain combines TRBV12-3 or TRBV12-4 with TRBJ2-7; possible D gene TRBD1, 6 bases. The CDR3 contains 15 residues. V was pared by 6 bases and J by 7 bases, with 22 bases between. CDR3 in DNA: TGTGCCAGCAGCCGAAACTCCGACAGGTCCAGAGAGCAGTACTTC. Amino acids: CASSRNSDRSREQYF.

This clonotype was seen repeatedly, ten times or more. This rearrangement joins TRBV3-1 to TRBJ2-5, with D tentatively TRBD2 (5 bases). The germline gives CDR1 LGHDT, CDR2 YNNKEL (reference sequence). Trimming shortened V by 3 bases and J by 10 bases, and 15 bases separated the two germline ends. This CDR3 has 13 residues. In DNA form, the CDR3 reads TGTGCCAGCAGCCAGGAGGCTCCGGGAATCCAGTACTTC. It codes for CASSQEAPGIQYF.

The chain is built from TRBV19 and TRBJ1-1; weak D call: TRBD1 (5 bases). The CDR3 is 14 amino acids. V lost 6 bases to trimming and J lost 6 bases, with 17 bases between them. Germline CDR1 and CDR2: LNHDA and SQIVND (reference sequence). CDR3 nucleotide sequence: TGTGCCAGTAGCTCCGGGACGGGAAGTGCTGAAGCTTTCTTT. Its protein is CASSSGTGSAEAFF.

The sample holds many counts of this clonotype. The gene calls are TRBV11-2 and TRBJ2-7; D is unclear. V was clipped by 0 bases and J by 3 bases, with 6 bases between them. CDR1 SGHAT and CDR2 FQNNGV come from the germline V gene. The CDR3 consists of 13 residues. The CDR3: CASSLEVNYEQYF. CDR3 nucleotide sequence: TGTGCCAGCAGCTTAGAAGTGAACTACGAGCAGTACTTC.

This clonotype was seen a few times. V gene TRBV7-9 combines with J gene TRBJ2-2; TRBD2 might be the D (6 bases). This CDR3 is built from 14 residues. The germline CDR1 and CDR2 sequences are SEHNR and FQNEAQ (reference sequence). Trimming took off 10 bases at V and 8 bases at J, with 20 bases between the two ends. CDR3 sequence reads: CATPATTRGGELFF. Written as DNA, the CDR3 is TGTGCCACCCCGGCGACGACTAGAGGTGGGGAGCTGTTTTTT.

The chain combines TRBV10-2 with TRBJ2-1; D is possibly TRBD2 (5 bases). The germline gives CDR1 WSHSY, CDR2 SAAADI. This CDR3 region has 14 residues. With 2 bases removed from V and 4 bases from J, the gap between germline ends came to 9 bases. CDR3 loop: CASSENSGYNEQFF. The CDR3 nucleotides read TGCGCCAGCAGTGAGAACAGCGGATACAATGAGCAGTTCTTC.

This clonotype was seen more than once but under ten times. In DNA, the CDR3 is TGTGCCAGCAGCCCTACTAGCGGGAGGGCCTATGAGCAGTTCTTC. Translating it yields CASSPTSGRAYEQFF. The gene calls are TRBV3-1 and TRBJ2-1; TRBD2 matches at 13 bases. CDR1 and CDR2 from the germline V gene are LGHDT and YNNKEL (reference sequence). The CDR3 is 15 residues long. V shed 4 bases and J 8 bases; nucleotides not matched to a gene: 5.

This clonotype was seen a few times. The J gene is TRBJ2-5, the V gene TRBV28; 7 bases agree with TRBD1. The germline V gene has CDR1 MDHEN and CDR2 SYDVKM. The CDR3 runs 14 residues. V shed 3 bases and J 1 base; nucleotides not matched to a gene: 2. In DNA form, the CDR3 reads TGTGCCAGCAGTTTGGGACAGTTCCAAGAGACCCAGTACTTC. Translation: CASSLGQFQETQYF.